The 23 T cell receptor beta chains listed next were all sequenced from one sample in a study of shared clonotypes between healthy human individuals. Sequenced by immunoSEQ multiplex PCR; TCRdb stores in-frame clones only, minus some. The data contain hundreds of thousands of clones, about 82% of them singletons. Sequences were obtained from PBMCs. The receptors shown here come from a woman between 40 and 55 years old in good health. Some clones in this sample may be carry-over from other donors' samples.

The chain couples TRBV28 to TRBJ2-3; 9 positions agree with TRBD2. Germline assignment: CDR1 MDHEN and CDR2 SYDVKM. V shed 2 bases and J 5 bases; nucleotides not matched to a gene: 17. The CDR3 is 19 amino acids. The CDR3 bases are TGTGCCAGCAGTTTAATAGGTTACCGCGGGAGGGAGGGGGAAGATACGCAGTATTTT. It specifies CASSLIGYRGREGEDTQYF.

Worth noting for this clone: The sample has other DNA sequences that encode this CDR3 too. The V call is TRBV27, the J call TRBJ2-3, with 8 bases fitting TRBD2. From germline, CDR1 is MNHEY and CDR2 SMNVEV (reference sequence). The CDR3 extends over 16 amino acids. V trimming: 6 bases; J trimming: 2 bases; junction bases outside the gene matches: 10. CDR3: CASSLSWREVTDTQYF. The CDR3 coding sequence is TGTGCCAGCAGCCTCTCTTGGCGGGAGGTCACAGATACGCAGTATTTT.

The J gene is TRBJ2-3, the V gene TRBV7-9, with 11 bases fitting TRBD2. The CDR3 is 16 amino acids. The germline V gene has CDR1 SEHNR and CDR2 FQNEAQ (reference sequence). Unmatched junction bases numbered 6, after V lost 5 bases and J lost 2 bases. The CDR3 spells CASSPRTSGPTDTQYF. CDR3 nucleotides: TGTGCCAGCAGCCCAAGGACTAGCGGGCCCACAGATACGCAGTATTTT.

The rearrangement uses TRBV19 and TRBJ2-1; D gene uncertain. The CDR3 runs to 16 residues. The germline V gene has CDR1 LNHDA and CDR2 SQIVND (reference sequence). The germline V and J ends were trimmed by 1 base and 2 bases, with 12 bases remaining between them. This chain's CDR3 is CASSIVVRAPYNEQFF. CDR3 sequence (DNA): TGTGCCAGTAGTATAGTCGTTAGGGCGCCCTACAATGAGCAGTTCTTC.

The CDR3 sequence is CASSQGTASGNTIYF. The CDR3 DNA follows: TGCGCCAGCAGCCAAGGGACGGCCTCTGGAAACACCATATATTTT. The V gene is TRBV4-1, the J gene TRBJ1-3; D is unclear. The CDR3 contains 15 residues. Germline V lookup: CDR1 MGHRA, CDR2 YSYEKL. The ends were cut back, 1 base at V and 0 bases at J, with 7 bases in the middle.

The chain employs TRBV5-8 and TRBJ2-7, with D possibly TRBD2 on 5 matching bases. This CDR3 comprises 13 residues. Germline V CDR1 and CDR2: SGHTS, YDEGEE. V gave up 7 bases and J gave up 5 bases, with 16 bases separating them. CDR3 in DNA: TGTGCCAGCGGATTTCGAGGGTCCAACGAGCAGTACTTC. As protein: CASGFRGSNEQYF.

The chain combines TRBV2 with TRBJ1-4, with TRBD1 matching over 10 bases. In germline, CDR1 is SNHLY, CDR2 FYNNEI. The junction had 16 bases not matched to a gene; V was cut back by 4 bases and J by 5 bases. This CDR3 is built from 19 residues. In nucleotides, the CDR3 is TGTGCCAGCAGTGTGCCTTGGGGACAGGGGATTCCGACAAATGAAAAACTGTTTTTT. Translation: CASSVPWGQGIPTNEKLFF.

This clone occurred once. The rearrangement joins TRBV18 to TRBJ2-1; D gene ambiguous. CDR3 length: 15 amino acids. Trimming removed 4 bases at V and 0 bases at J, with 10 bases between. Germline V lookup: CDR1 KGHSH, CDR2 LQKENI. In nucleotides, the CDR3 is TGTGCCAGCTCACGAGACATAGACTCCTACAATGAGCAGTTCTTC. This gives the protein CASSRDIDSYNEQFF.

In DNA form, the CDR3 reads TGCGCCAGCAGTTATGGGACCCTGAGCTCCTACAATGAGCAGTTCTTC. It yields the protein CASSYGTLSSYNEQFF. V gene TRBV5-1 combines with J gene TRBJ2-1; D assignment may be TRBD1 or TRBD2 (5 bases each). The CDR3 consists of 16 residues. Trimming pared 5 bases from V and 0 bases from J, leaving 15 bases between. Germline loops: CDR1 SGHRS, CDR2 YFSETQ.

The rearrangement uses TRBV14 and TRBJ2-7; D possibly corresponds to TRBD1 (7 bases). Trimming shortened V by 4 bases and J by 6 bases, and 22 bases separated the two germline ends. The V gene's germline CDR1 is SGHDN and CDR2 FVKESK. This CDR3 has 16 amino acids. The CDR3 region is CASSPLGGTARTEQYF. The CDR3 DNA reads TGTGCCAGCAGCCCTCTTGGGGGGACAGCCAGGACCGAGCAGTACTTC. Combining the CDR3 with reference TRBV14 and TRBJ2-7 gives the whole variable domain EAGVTQFPSHSVIEKGQTVTLRCDPISGHDNLYWYRRVMGKEIKFLLHFVKESKQDESGMPNNRFLAERTGGTYSTLKVQPAELEDSGVYFCASSPLGGTARTEQYFGPGTRLTVT.

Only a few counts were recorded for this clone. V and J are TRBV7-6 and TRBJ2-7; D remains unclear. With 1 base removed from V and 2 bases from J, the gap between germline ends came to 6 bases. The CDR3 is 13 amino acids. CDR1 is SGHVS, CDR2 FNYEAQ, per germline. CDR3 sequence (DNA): TGTGCCAGCAGCTTAGTAGGCACCTACGAGCAGTACTTC. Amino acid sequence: CASSLVGTYEQYF.

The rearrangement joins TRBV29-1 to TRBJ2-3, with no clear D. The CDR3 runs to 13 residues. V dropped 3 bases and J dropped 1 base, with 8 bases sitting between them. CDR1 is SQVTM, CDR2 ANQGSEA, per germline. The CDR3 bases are TGCAGCGTTGAGCAGTGGGGCACAGATACGCAGTATTTT. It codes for CSVEQWGTDTQYF.

The CDR3 loop is CASRAQGHSSYNEQFF. The CDR3, as DNA: TGTGCCAGCAGGGCCCAGGGGCACAGCTCCTACAATGAGCAGTTCTTC. This chain connects TRBV2 to TRBJ2-1; TRBD1 might be the D (6 bases). The V gene lost 6 bases and the J gene lost 0 bases, with 15 bases spanning the gap. The CDR3 loop spans 16 amino acids. Germline CDR1 is SNHLY and CDR2 is FYNNEI.

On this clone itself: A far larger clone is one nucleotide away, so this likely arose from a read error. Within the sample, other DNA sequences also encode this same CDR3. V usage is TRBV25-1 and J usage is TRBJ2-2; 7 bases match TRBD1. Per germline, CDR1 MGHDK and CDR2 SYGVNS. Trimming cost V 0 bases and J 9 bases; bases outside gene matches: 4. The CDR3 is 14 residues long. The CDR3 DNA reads TGTGCCAGCAGTGAATATGAGGGGGCCCGGGAGCTGTTTTTT. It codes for CASSEYEGARELFF.

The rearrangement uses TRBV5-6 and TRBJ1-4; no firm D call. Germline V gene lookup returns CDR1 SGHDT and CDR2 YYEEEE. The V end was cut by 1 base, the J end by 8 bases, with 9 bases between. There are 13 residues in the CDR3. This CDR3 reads CASSLKGGEKLFF. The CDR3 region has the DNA TGTGCCAGCAGCTTGAAAGGAGGAGAAAAACTGTTTTTT.

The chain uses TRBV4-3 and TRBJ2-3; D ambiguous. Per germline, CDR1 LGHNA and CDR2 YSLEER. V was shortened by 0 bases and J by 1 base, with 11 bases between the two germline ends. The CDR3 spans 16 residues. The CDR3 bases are TGCGCCAGCAGCCAAGATTCGGACCCGGGCACAGATACGCAGTATTTT. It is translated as CASSQDSDPGTDTQYF.

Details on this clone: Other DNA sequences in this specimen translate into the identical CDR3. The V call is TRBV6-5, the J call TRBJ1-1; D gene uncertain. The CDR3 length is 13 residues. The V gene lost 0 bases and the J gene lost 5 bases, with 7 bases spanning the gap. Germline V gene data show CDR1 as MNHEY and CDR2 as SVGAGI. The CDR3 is CASSYSRGTEAFF. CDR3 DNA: TGTGCCAGCAGTTACTCGAGAGGGACTGAAGCTTTCTTT.

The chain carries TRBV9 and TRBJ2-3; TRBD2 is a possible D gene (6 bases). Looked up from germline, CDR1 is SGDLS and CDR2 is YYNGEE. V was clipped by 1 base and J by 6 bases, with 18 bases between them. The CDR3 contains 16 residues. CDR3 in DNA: TGTGCCAGCAGCGTAAGAACGGGAGAGTCCGTGGATACGCAGTATTTT. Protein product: CASSVRTGESVDTQYF.

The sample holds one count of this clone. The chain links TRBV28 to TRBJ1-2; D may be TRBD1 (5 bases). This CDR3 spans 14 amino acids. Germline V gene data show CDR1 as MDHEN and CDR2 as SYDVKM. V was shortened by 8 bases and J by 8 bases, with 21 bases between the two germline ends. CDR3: CASGATWVDGGYTF. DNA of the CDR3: TGTGCCAGCGGGGCCACGTGGGTTGACGGGGGCTACACCTTC.

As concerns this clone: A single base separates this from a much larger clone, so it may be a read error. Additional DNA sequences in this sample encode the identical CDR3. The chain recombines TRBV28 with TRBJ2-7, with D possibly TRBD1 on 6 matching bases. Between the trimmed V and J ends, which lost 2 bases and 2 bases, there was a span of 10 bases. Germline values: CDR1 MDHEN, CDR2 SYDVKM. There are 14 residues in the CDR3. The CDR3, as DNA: TGTGCCAGCAGTTTAGGGGGCAGCACCTACGAGCAGTACTTC. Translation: CASSLGGSTYEQYF.

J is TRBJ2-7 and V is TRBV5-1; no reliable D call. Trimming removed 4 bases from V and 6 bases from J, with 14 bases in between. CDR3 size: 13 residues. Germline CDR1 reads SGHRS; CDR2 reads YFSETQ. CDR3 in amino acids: CASSKNTDGEQYF. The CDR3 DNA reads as TGCGCCAGCAGCAAAAACACGGATGGCGAGCAGTACTTC.

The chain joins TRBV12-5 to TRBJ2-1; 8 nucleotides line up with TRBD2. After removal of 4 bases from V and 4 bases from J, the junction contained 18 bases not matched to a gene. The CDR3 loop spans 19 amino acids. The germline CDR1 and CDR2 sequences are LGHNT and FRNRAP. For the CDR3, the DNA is TGTGCTAGTGGTTCCAGGGGATACGGGAGGGCCGTTGGGTACAATGAGCAGTTCTTC. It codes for CASGSRGYGRAVGYNEQFF.

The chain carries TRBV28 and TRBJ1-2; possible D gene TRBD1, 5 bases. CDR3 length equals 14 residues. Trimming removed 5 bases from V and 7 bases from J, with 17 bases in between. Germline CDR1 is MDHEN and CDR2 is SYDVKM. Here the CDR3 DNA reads TGTGCCAGCAGTCCCCCGGGGCGGGTGATTGGCTACACCTTC. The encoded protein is CASSPPGRVIGYTF.